The clone carrying this TCR beta chain was detected only a few times. Its antigen is currently unknown. Next came a second PCR, run for 7 to 11 cycles, which used a sample-barcoded 5' primer along with a J-beta primer mix. Template switching added a 12-random-nucleotide identifier to every cDNA molecule. TCRdb fed the 5' RACE reads into MiXCR, producing one record per CDR3 protein. The data show over a million distinct CDR3 sequences, approximately 42% seen once. CDR3 length: 12 amino acids. CDR1 is SQVTM, CDR2 ANQGSEA, per germline. V was shortened by 5 bases and J by 5 bases, with 13 bases between the two germline ends. This record belongs to a study of blood T cells in healthy people across ages. General observations from the study: Diversity figures derived from one million T cells were judged to underestimate the true value. When set beside aged donors, long-lived donors presented more naive CD4+ cells and higher diversity.

Every participating donor contributed approximately 10 milliliters of peripheral blood through a draw. This chain connects TRBV29-1 to TRBJ2-7; D possibly corresponds to TRBD1 (6 bases). This TCR was sampled from a woman younger than 30 in good health. The specimen was blood. The DNA for the CDR3 is TGCAGCGTTCTTCACGCAGGGGACGAGCAGTACTTC. Translated: CSVLHAGDEQYF.